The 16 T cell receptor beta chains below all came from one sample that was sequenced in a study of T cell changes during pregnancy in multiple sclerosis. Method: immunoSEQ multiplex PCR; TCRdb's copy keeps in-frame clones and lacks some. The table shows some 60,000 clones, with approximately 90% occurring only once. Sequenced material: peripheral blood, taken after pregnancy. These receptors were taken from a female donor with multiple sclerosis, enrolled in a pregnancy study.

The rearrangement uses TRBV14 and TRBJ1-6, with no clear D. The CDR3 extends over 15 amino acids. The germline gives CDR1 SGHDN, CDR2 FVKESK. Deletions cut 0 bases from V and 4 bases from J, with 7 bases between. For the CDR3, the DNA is TGTGCCAGCAGCCAAGATTGGCCATATAATTCACCCCTCCACTTT. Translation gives CASSQDWPYNSPLHF.

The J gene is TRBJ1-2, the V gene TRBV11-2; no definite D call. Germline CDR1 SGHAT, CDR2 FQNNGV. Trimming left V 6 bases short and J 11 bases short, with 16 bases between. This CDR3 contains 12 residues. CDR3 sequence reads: CASSLRHPPYTF. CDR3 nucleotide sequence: TGTGCCAGCAGTCTTAGACACCCGCCTTACACCTTC.

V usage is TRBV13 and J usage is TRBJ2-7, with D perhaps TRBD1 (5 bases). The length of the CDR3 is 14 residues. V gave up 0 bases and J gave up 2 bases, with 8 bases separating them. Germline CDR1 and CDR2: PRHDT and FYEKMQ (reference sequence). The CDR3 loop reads CASSLGQETYEQYF. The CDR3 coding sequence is TGTGCCAGCAGCTTAGGACAGGAGACCTACGAGCAGTACTTC.

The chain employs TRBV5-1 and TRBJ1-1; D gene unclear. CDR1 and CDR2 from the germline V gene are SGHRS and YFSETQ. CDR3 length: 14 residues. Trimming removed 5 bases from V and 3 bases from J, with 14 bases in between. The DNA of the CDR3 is TGCGCCAGCAGAGGAACAGCCGCTTACACTGAAGCTTTCTTT. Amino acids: CASRGTAAYTEAFF. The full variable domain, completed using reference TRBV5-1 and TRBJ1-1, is KAGVTQTPRYLIKTRGQQVTLSCSPISGHRSVSWYQQTPGQGLQFLFEYFSETQRNKGNFPGRFSGRQFSNSRSEMNVSTLELGDSALYLCASRGTAAYTEAFFGQGTRLTVV.

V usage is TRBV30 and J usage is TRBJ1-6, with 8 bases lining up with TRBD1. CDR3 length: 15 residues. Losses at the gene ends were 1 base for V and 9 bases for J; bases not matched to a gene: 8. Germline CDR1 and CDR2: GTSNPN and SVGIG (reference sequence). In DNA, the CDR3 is TGTGCCTGGAGTGCTGCGACAGGGGAATCTTCACCCCTCCACTTT. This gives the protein CAWSAATGESSPLHF.

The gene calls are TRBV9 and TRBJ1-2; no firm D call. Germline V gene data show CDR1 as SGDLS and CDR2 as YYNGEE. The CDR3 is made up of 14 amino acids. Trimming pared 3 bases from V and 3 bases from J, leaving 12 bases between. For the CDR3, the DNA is TGTGCCAGCAGCGGACAAGGAGCGGACTATGGCTACACCTTC. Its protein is CASSGQGADYGYTF. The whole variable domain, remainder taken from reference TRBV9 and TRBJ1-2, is DSGVTQTPKHLITATGQRVTLRCSPRSGDLSVYWYQQSLDQGLQFLIQYYNGEERAKGNILERFSAQQFPDLHSELNLSSLELGDSALYFCASSGQGADYGYTFGSGTRLTVV.

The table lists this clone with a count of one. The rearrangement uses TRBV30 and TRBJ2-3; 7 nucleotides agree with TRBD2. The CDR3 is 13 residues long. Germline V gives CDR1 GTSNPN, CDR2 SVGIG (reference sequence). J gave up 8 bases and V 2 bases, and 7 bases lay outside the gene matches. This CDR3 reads CAWSRVSGGTQYF. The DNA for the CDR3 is TGTGCCTGGAGTAGGGTGTCGGGGGGTACGCAGTATTTT.

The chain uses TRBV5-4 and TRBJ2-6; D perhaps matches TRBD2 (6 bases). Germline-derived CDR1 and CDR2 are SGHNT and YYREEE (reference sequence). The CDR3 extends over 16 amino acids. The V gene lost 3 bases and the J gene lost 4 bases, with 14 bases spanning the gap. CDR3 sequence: CASSWARGKGANVLTF. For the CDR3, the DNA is TGTGCCAGCAGCTGGGCCCGGGGGAAGGGGGCCAACGTCCTGACTTTC.

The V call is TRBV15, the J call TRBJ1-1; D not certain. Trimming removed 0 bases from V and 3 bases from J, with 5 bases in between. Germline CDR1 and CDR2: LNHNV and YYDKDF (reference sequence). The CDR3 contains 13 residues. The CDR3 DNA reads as TGTGCCACCAGCAGAGAGAAGCACACTGAAGCTTTCTTT. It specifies CATSREKHTEAFF. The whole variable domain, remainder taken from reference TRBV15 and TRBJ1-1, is DAMVIQNPRYQVTQFGKPVTLSCSQTLNHNVMYWYQQKSSQAPKLLFHYYDKDFNNEADTPDNFQSRRPNTSFCFLDIRSPGLGDTAMYLCATSREKHTEAFFGQGTRLTVV.

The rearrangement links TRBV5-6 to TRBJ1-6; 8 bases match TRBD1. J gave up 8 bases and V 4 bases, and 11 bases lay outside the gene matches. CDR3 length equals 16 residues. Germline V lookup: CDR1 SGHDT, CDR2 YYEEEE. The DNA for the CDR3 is TGTGCCAGCAGCGGCGCCAGGACAGGGCGCGATTCACCCCTCCACTTT. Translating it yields CASSGARTGRDSPLHF.

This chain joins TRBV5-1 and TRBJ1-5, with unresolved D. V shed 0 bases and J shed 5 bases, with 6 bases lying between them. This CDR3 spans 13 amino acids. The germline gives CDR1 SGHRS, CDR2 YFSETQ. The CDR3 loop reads CASSLGRDQPQHF. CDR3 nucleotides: TGCGCCAGCAGCTTGGGGAGAGATCAGCCCCAGCATTTT. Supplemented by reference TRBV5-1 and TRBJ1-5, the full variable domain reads KAGVTQTPRYLIKTRGQQVTLSCSPISGHRSVSWYQQTPGQGLQFLFEYFSETQRNKGNFPGRFSGRQFSNSRSEMNVSTLELGDSALYLCASSLGRDQPQHFGDGTRLSIL.

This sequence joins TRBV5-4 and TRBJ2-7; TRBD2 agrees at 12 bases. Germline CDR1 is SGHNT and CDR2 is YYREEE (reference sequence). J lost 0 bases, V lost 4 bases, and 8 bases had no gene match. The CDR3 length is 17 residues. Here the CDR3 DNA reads TGTGCCAGCAGCCCCGGACTAGCGGGGCAACACTCCTACGAGCAGTACTTC. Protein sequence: CASSPGLAGQHSYEQYF.

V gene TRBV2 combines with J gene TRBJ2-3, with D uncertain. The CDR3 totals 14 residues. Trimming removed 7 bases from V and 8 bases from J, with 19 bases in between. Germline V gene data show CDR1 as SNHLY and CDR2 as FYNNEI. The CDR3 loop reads CASTSGSRSGTQYF. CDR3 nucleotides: TGTGCCAGCACGAGTGGGTCGAGGAGTGGTACGCAGTATTTT.

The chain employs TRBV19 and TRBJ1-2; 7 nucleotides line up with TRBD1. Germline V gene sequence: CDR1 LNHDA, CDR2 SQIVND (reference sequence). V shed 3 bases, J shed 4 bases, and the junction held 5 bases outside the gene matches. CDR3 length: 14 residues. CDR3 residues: CASSIDREAYGYTF. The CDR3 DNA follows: TGTGCCAGTAGTATCGACAGGGAGGCCTATGGCTACACCTTC. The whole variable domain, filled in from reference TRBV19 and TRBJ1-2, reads DGGITQSPKYLFRKEGQNVTLSCEQNLNHDAMYWYRQDPGQGLRLIYYSQIVNDFQKGDIAEGYSVSREKKESFPLTVTSAQKNPTAFYLCASSIDREAYGYTFGSGTRLTVV.

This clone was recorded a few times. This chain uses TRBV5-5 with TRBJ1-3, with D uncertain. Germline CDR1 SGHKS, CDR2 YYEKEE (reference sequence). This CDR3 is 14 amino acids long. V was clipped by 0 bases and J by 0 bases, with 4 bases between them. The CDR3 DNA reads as TGTGCCAGCAGCTTGGTCGGCTCTGGAAACACCATATATTTT. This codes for CASSLVGSGNTIYF.

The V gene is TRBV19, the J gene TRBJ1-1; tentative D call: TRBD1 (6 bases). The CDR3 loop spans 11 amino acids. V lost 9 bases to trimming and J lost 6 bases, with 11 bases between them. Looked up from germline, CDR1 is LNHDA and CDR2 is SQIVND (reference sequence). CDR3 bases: TGTGCCAGGAGGCGGGGGCCTGAAGCTTTCTTT. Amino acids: CARRRGPEAFF.